This TCR beta chain was identified during a study of blood T cells in healthy people across ages (dated by TCRdb to between 2014 and 2016). About the full investigation: In model experiments, template switching captured roughly one uniquely barcoded TCR beta cDNA molecule for every two T cells. The study analyzed two additional independent replicas of 1 million unique cDNA reads from the same blood draw for two donors, one aged 18 to 29 and one aged 80 or older. Age-related changes in TCR beta repertoire diversity were measured in the study by deep sequencing normalized with unique cDNA molecular identifiers. To avoid experimental bias, donors of different ages were spread randomly across the sequencing lanes. Four age groups were formed from the donors: young (average about 16 years), middle-aged (around 40), aged (62) and long-lived (roughly 88).

Libraries were constructed by 5' RACE. Data came from an Illumina HiSeq 2500. A second PCR of roughly 7 to 11 cycles was performed with a sample-barcoded 5' primer and a J-beta primer mix. Each TCR beta cDNA molecule received a unique molecular identifier from a template-switch 5' adaptor carrying 12 random nucleotides. Each sample yielded at least 3 million CDR3-containing paired-end reads. First-strand cDNA synthesis was performed from all RNA using the Mint cDNA synthesis kit, with priming by a TRBC-specific oligonucleotide. Following uracil-DNA glycosylase treatment, all cDNA underwent a first 18-cycle PCR with the universal primers M1SS and BC2_uni_R. Per the source publication's procedure: Normalization of each sample was performed by random selection of 1 million high-quality reads, each carrying a distinct molecular identifier. Instead of being binned into consensus sequences, reads with shared molecular identifiers were discarded. CDR3 identification, clonotype clustering and error correction used MiTCR with a Q25 quality threshold and the strictest error-elimination algorithm. A nonparametric unseen species model with Euler transformation was used to estimate lower-bound total TCR beta diversity. TCRdb redid the processing of the public reads, applying fastp at Q25 and MiXCR, and retained in-frame beta chains. When rows share a CDR3 protein, they turn into one entry using the most common DNA and genes. The authors' filters were not applied to this entry. Recorded for this sample are just under 750,000 distinct CDR3 sequences; around a fifth of them occurred a single time. The biggest ten clones account for roughly 22% of the sample.

Regarding this clonotype: Its binding antigen is unknown. It has no much larger one-base neighbor in the sample; base qualities were not kept.

The study at large found these results: A strong correlation was found between observed TCR beta diversity and the percentage of naive T cells measured by flow cytometry. Estimates of total diversity based on one million sequenced T cells were regarded as lower bounds and as underestimates. As age increased, observed TCR beta diversity per million T cells dropped in a roughly linear way, and a significant reduction was already evident by age about 40. Since profiling was done on bulk unsorted PBMCs, naive and antigen-experienced compartments could not be conclusively compared. The long-lived group showed more naive CD4+ T cells, fewer expanded clones and increased TCR diversity than the aged group, suggesting age selection. Because the CMV infection status of the donors was unknown, age-related changes in expanded clonotypes may potentially have been confounded.

Systemically healthy Caucasian individuals from Russia, 39 in total and aged about 6 to 95 years, were included as donors. Around 10 milliliters of peripheral blood were drawn from each donor into EDTA-treated Vacutainer tubes. Ficoll-Paque density-gradient centrifugation was used to isolate PBMCs, with at least 7 million per sample. Total RNA was extracted from PBMCs with Trizol reagent, with at least 5.5 micrograms obtained per sample. Naive CD45RAhigh/CD27high T cell percentages were measured by flow cytometry on a PBMC aliquot from every donor. According to the germline V gene, CDR1 reads MNHEY and CDR2 reads SVGAGI. The CDR3 goes from the cysteine to the phenylalanine over 15 residues. Only the CDR3 DNA is retained, 45 bases long and in frame from the first base.

The rearrangement joined TRBV6-5 to TRBJ2-5, with 13 central nucleotides matching TRBD2. The J call is doubtful: the DNA matches TRBJ2-7 better. The sequenced sample was blood. The receptor was derived from a man between 65 and 80 years old in good health. The nucleotide sequence reads as follows: TGTGCCAGCAGTGGCACTAGCGGGGGGGCCTACGAGCAGTACTTC. Its protein reads: CASSGTSGGAYEQYF.